Listed below are T cell receptor beta chains from one sample, sequenced in a study of Graves' ophthalmopathy and Graves' hyperthyroidism. MiXCR was run by TCRdb on the multiplex PCR reads, yielding one entry per CDR3 protein. This sample yields 680,000 or so distinct CDR3 sequences, of which 22% are seen a single time; more than 5.5% belongs to the top ten. The material sequenced was peripheral blood. The receptors here all came from a woman aged 18-35 years with stable Graves' hyperthyroidism. Some clones in this sample may be carry-over from other donors' samples. Each CDR3 is given with its conserved first and last residue. The D gene is left open where the match is weak. Only some rows state a clone size, as once, few, many or a class for expanded clones.

V: TRBV6-1
J: TRBJ2-5
size: many
D: TRBD2
CDR3: CASRPSGGLETQYF
DNA: TGTGCCAGCCGCCCTAGCGGGGGTTTAGAGACCCAGTACTTC

V: TRBV6-1
J: TRBJ2-5
size: many
D: .
CDR3: CASRGVEGQQETQYF
DNA: TGTGCCAGCAGGGGGGTCGAGGGACAACAAGAGACCCAGTACTTC

V: TRBV29-1
J: TRBJ1-1
size: many
D: .
CDR3: CSVEEAPGTEAFF
DNA: TGCAGCGTTGAAGAGGCCCCGGGCACTGAAGCTTTCTTT

V: TRBV25-1
J: TRBJ2-7
size: few
D: .
CDR3: CASSEHSYHPKSYGQYF
DNA: TGTGCCAGCAGTGAACACTCTTACCACCCAAAATCCTACGGGCAGTACTTC

V: TRBV6-5
J: TRBJ2-7
size: many
D: .
CDR3: CASSYSVQPSYEQYF
DNA: TGTGCCAGCAGTTACTCGGTGCAGCCATCCTACGAGCAGTACTTC

V: TRBV28
J: TRBJ2-5
size: .
D: TRBD2
CDR3: CASTGGRQETQYF
DNA: TGTGCCAGCACCGGGGGGAGGCAAGAGACCCAGTACTTC

V: TRBV28
J: TRBJ1-2
size: few
D: TRBD1
CDR3: CASSTGTGEGYGYTF
DNA: TGTGCCAGCAGCACCGGGACAGGCGAGGGCTATGGCTACACCTTC

V: TRBV12-3/TRBV12-4
J: TRBJ1-1
size: few
D: TRBD1
CDR3: CASTDRDLNTEAFF
DNA: TGTGCCAGCACCGACAGGGATCTGAACACTGAAGCTTTCTTT

V: TRBV19
J: TRBJ2-3
size: .
D: TRBD1
CDR3: CASSTTGADTQYF
DNA: TGTGCCAGTAGTACCACAGGGGCAGATACGCAGTATTTT

V: TRBV7-8
J: TRBJ1-1
size: many
D: .
CDR3: CASSSRLAVEAFF
DNA: TGTGCCAGCAGCTCCAGACTTGCCGTTGAAGCTTTCTTT

V: TRBV6-1
J: TRBJ1-2
size: .
D: .
CDR3: CASMGRDISNYGYTF
DNA: TGTGCCAGCATGGGCCGGGACATCTCTAACTATGGCTACACCTTC

V: TRBV7-6
J: TRBJ1-6
size: many
D: .
CDR3: CASSLGGQNNSPLHF
DNA: TGTGCCAGCAGCTTAGGGGGTCAGAACAATTCACCCCTCCACTTT

V: TRBV20-1
J: TRBJ2-7
size: few
D: .
CDR3: CSARDAGGSFYEQYF
DNA: TGCAGTGCTAGAGATGCGGGTGGATCCTTCTACGAGCAGTACTTC

V: TRBV4-1
J: TRBJ2-5
size: many
D: .
CDR3: CASSQDRAPLETQYF
DNA: TGCGCCAGCAGCCAAGATAGGGCTCCCTTGGAGACCCAGTACTTC

V: TRBV28
J: TRBJ2-5
size: many
D: .
CDR3: CASRSSEGQETQYF
DNA: TGTGCCAGCAGGTCCTCCGAGGGCCAAGAGACCCAGTACTTC

V: TRBV6-2/TRBV6-3
J: TRBJ1-1
size: .
D: .
CDR3: CASRVTWGIGPEAFF
DNA: TGTGCCAGCAGAGTTACATGGGGGATCGGGCCTGAAGCTTTCTTT

V: TRBV29-1
J: TRBJ2-4
size: many
D: .
CDR3: CSVELHGKNIQYF
DNA: TGCAGCGTTGAACTACATGGCAAAAACATTCAGTACTTC

V: TRBV7-3
J: TRBJ1-1
size: .
D: .
CDR3: CASSLNGDFYTEAFF
DNA: TGTGCCAGCAGCTTAAACGGCGACTTTTACACTGAAGCTTTCTTT

V: TRBV27
J: TRBJ1-5
size: many
D: .
CDR3: CASSLNGGLVQPQHF
DNA: TGTGCCAGCAGTTTAAATGGCGGCCTTGTTCAGCCCCAGCATTTT

V: TRBV20-1
J: TRBJ2-2
size: .
D: .
CDR3: CSARGTDYTGELFF
DNA: TGCAGTGCTAGAGGCACAGACTACACCGGGGAGCTGTTTTTT

V: TRBV20-1
J: TRBJ2-7
size: .
D: TRBD2
CDR3: CSAHRTSGIYEQYF
DNA: TGCAGTGCCCATCGGACTAGCGGGATCTACGAGCAGTACTTC

V: TRBV6-1
J: TRBJ1-2
size: many
D: .
CDR3: CASRVRRGDGYTF
DNA: TGTGCCAGCAGGGTACGGAGGGGCGATGGCTACACCTTC

V: TRBV2
J: TRBJ1-5
size: many
D: TRBD1
CDR3: CASSAGQSSNQPQHF
DNA: TGTGCCAGCAGTGCGGGACAGAGTAGCAATCAGCCCCAGCATTTT

V: TRBV15
J: TRBJ1-5
size: many
D: .
CDR3: CATSRGGDHQPQHF
DNA: TGTGCCACCAGCAGAGGAGGGGACCATCAGCCCCAGCATTTT

V: TRBV20-1
J: TRBJ1-2
size: many
D: .
CDR3: CSAADPRLRDGYTF
DNA: TGCAGTGCTGCCGACCCAAGGCTGAGGGACGGCTACACCTTC

V: TRBV6-2/TRBV6-3
J: TRBJ2-7
size: few
D: TRBD1
CDR3: CASSWNWDSSYEQYF
DNA: TGTGCCAGCAGTTGGAATTGGGACAGCTCCTACGAGCAGTACTTC

V: TRBV12-3/TRBV12-4
J: TRBJ1-2
size: .
D: .
CDR3: CAVMGRRYGYTF
DNA: TGTGCTGTTATGGGGCGCCGGTATGGCTACACCTTC

V: TRBV6-2/TRBV6-3
J: TRBJ2-5
size: many
D: TRBD2
CDR3: CASRASGVWGETQYF
DNA: TGTGCCAGCAGGGCGAGCGGGGTCTGGGGTGAGACCCAGTACTTC

V: TRBV7-9
J: TRBJ1-1
size: .
D: .
CDR3: CASQGGDTEAFF
DNA: TGTGCCAGCCAAGGGGGGGACACTGAAGCTTTCTTT

V: TRBV12-3/TRBV12-4
J: TRBJ1-1
size: few
D: .
CDR3: CASTPPGGEAFF
DNA: TGTGCCAGCACCCCCCCGGGTGGAGAAGCTTTCTTT

V: TRBV11-2
J: TRBJ2-2
size: few
D: .
CDR3: CASSLSGGPGELFF
DNA: TGTGCCAGCAGCTTAAGTGGAGGGCCCGGGGAGCTGTTTTTT

V: TRBV7-3
J: TRBJ1-2
size: many
D: .
CDR3: CASSLRNGGGYTF
DNA: TGTGCCAGCAGCTTAAGGAATGGGGGCGGCTACACCTTC

V: TRBV5-1
J: TRBJ2-7
size: many
D: TRBD2
CDR3: CASSFRTSGYEQYF
DNA: TGCGCCAGCAGCTTCCGGACTAGTGGCTACGAGCAGTACTTC

V: TRBV10-3
J: TRBJ1-3
size: many
D: .
CDR3: CATLLDLASGNTIYF
DNA: TGCGCCACGCTCCTGGACCTCGCCTCTGGAAACACCATATATTTT

V: TRBV12-3/TRBV12-4
J: TRBJ2-2
size: few
D: TRBD1
CDR3: CASRPGQGASTGELFF
DNA: TGTGCCAGCAGGCCAGGACAGGGGGCGAGCACCGGGGAGCTGTTTTTT

V: TRBV6-5
J: TRBJ2-7
size: many
D: .
CDR3: CASSYTVGKSEQYF
DNA: TGTGCCAGCAGTTATACGGTTGGGAAATCGGAGCAGTACTTC

V: TRBV5-1
J: TRBJ2-5
size: .
D: TRBD2
CDR3: CASRYLAVAGETQYF
DNA: TGCGCCAGCAGATATCTAGCGGTTGCGGGAGAGACCCAGTACTTC

V: TRBV18
J: TRBJ2-5
size: many
D: .
CDR3: CASSPQQGTQYF
DNA: TGTGCCAGCTCACCACAGCAAGGGACCCAGTACTTC

V: TRBV7-9
J: TRBJ2-5
size: many
D: .
CDR3: CASSLIQGSGETQYF
DNA: TGTGCCAGCAGCTTAATACAGGGTTCGGGTGAGACCCAGTACTTC

V: TRBV12-3/TRBV12-4
J: TRBJ1-1
size: .
D: TRBD1
CDR3: CASSLGQGTITEAFF
DNA: TGTGCCAGCAGTTTGGGACAGGGGACAATTACTGAAGCTTTCTTT

V: TRBV28
J: TRBJ1-5
size: .
D: .
CDR3: CASSSGLPFGSNQPQHF
DNA: TGTGCCAGCAGTTCGGGACTCCCGTTCGGTAGCAATCAGCCCCAGCATTTT

V: TRBV19
J: TRBJ1-5
size: .
D: .
CDR3: CASSIDVGQNQPQHF
DNA: TGTGCCAGTAGTATAGACGTAGGCCAGAATCAGCCCCAGCATTTT

V: TRBV19
J: TRBJ1-2
size: few
D: .
CDR3: CASSRSGEYGYTF
DNA: TGTGCCAGTAGTCGGTCAGGGGAGTATGGCTACACCTTC

V: TRBV10-3
J: TRBJ2-5
size: many
D: TRBD2
CDR3: CAISDVGGETQYF
DNA: TGTGCCATCAGTGATGTGGGGGGGGAGACCCAGTACTTC

V: TRBV28
J: TRBJ2-7
size: many
D: TRBD1
CDR3: CASTRPGQGKNEQYF
DNA: TGTGCCAGCACCCGACCGGGACAGGGTAAGAACGAGCAGTACTTC

V: TRBV20-1
J: TRBJ2-7
size: many
D: TRBD2
CDR3: CSAQLAGGPYEQYF
DNA: TGCAGTGCTCAACTAGCGGGAGGCCCCTACGAGCAGTACTTC

V: TRBV12-3/TRBV12-4
J: TRBJ1-5
size: many
D: .
CDR3: CASSPSRRISNQPQHF
DNA: TGTGCCAGCAGTCCCAGCCGACGGATTAGCAATCAGCCCCAGCATTTT